Sequencing of this T cell receptor beta chain was carried out in a study of T-cell memory formation after mild COVID-19. Overall study: Largely donor-specific sequence clusters came from a couple of donors.

The germline V gene encodes CDR1 SGHRS and CDR2 YFSETQ. There are 13 residues in the CDR3. V was pared by 3 bases and J by 7 bases, with 10 bases between. The TCR alpha and TCR beta cDNA libraries, bearing sample barcodes and UMIs, were generated by 5'RACE using constant-segment primers. One entry per CDR3 protein results from TCRdb running MiXCR on the 5' RACE reads. The sample gives about 160,000 distinct CDR3 sequences, 31% of which show up once; around 12% is in the top ten. Study-wide results and caveats: A second wave expanding day 15 to 37 was CD4+-biased; contracting clones were balanced. Shrinking CD4+ clones resided mostly in CM and EM, and CD8+ ones in EMRA.

On this clonotype itself: Its antigen remains unidentified.

The chain recombines TRBV5-1 with TRBJ1-4, with a possible D match to TRBD1 (5 bases). The sequence was collected from an adult woman who had mild COVID-19 (a few samples of this study predate the infection). Cell type and time point are not known. The sequenced sample was PBMCs or a T cell subset sorted from them (not recorded which). This chain's CDR3 is CASSSMGGEKLFF. The DNA for the CDR3 is TGCGCCAGCAGCTCCATGGGGGGTGAAAAACTGTTTTTT.